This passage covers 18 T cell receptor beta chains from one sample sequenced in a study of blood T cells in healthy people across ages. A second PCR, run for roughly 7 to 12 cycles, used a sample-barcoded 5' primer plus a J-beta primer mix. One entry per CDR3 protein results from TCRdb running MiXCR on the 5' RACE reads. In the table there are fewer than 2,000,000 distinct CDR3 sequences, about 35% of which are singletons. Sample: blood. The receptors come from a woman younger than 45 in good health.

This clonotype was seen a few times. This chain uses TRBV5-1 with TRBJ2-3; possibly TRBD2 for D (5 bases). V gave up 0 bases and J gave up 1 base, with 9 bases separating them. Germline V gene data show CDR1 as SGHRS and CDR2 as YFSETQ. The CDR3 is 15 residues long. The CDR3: CASSLGGLRTDTQYF. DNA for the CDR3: TGCGCCAGCAGCTTGGGAGGGCTTCGCACAGATACGCAGTATTTT.

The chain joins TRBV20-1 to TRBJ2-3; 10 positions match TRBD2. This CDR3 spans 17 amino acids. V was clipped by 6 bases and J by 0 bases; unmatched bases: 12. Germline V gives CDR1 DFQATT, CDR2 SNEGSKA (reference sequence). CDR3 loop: CSAPGERGGPSTDTQYF. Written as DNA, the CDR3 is TGCAGTGCCCCAGGAGAGCGGGGGGGTCCTAGCACAGATACGCAGTATTTT.

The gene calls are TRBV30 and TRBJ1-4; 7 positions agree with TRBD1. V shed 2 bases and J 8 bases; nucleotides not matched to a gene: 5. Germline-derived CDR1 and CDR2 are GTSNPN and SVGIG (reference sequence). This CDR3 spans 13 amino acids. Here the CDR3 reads CAWSLGTDEKLFF. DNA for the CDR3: TGTGCCTGGAGTCTTGGGACAGACGAAAAACTGTTTTTT.

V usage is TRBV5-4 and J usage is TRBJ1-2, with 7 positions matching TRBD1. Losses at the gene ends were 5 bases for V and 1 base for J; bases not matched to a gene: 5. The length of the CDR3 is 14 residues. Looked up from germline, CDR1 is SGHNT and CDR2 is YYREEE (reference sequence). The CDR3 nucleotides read TGTGCCAGCAGAACAGGGGACAGTAACTATGGCTACACCTTC. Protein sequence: CASRTGDSNYGYTF.

CDR3 bases: TGCAGCGTTGGGGGACTAGAAACCGGGGAGCTGTTTTTT. Translated, it gives CSVGGLETGELFF. The chain has TRBV29-1 and TRBJ2-2; 8 bases line up with TRBD2. Germline-derived CDR1 and CDR2 are SQVTM and ANQGSEA. Unmatched junction bases numbered 3, after V lost 4 bases and J lost 5 bases. The CDR3 extends over 13 amino acids.

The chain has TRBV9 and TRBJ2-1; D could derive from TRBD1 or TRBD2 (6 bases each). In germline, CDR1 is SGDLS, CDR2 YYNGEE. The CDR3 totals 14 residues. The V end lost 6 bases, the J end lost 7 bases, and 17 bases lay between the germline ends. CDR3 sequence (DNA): TGTGCCAGCAACCGGGGGCCGACCTGGAATGAGCAGTTCTTC. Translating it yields CASNRGPTWNEQFF.

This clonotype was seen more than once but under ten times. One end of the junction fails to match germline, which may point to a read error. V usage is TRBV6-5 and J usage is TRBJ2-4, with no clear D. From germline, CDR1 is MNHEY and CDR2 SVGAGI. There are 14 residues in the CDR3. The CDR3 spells CVSSFIRNKDEQYF. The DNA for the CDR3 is TGTGTCAGCAGCTTCATCCGAAATAAGGATGAGCAGTACTTC.

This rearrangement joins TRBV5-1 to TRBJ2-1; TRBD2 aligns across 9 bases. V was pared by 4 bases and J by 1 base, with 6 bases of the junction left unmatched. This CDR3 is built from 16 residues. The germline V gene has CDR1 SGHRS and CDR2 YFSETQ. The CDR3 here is CASSPERGESYNEQFF. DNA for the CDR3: TGCGCCAGCAGCCCAGAGCGGGGGGAATCCTACAATGAGCAGTTCTTC.

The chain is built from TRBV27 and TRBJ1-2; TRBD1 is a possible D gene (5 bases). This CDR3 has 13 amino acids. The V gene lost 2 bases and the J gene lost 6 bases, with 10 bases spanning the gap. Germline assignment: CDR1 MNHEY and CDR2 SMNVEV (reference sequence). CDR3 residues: CASSLGAGNGYTF. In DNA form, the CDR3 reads TGTGCCAGCAGTTTAGGGGCAGGGAATGGCTACACCTTC.

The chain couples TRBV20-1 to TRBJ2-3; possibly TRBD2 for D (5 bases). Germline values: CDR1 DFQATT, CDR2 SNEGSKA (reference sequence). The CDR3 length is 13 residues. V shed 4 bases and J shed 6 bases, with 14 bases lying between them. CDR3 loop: CSAMPEDPDTQYF. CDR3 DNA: TGCAGTGCTATGCCGGAGGACCCGGATACGCAGTATTTT.

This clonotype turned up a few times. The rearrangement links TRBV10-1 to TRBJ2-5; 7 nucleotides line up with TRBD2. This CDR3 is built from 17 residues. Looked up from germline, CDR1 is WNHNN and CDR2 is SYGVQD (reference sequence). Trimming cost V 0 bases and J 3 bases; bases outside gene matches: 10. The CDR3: CASSESRSGKGKETQYF. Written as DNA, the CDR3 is TGCGCCAGCAGTGAGTCGAGGAGCGGGAAGGGCAAAGAGACCCAGTACTTC.

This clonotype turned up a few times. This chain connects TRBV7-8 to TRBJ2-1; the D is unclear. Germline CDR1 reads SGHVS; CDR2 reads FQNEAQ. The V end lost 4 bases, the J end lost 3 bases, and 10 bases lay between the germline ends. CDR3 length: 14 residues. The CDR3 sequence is CASSSVKGYNEQFF. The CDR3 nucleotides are TGTGCCAGCAGCTCAGTAAAGGGCTACAATGAGCAGTTCTTC. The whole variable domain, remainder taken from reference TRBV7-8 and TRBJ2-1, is GAGVSQSPRYKVAKRGQDVALRCDPISGHVSLFWYQQALGQGPEFLTYFQNEAQLDKSGLPSDRFFAERPEGSVSTLKIQRTQQEDSAVYLCASSSVKGYNEQFFGPGTRLTVL.

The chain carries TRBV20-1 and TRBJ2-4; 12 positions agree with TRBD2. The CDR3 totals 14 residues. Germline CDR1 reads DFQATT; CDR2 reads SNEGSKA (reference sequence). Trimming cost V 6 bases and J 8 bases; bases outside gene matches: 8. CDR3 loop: CSASSGGAVDIQYF. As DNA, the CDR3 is TGCAGTGCCTCTAGCGGGGGGGCGGTGGACATTCAGTACTTC.

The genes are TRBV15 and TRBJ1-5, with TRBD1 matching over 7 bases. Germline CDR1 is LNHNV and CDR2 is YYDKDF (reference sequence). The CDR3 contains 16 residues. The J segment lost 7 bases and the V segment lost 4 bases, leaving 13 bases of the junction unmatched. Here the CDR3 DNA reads TGTGCCACCAGCAATCCGACACAGGGGTTAGGGCAGCCCCAGCATTTT. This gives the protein CATSNPTQGLGQPQHF.

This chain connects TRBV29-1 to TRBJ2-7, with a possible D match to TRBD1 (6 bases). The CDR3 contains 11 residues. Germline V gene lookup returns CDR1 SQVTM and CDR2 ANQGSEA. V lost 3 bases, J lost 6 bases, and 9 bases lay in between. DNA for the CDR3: TGCAGCGTTGACCAGGGGCCCGAGCAGTACTTC. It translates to CSVDQGPEQYF.

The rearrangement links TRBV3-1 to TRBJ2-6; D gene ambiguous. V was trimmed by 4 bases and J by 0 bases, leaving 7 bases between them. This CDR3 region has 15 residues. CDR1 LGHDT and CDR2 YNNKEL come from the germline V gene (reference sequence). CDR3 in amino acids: CASSRFGSGANVLTF. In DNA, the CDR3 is TGTGCCAGCAGCCGCTTCGGCTCTGGGGCCAACGTCCTGACTTTC.

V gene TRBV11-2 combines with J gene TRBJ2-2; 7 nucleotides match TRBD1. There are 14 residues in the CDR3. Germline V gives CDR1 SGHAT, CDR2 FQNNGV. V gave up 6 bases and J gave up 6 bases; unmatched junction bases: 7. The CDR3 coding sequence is TGTGCCAGCAGTCCCACAGGGGACGCCGGGGAGCTGTTTTTT. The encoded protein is CASSPTGDAGELFF.

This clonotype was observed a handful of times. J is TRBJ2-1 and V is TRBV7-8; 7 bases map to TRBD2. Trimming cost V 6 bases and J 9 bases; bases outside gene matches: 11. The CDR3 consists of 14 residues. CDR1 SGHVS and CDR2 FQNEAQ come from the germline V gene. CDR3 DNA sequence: TGTGCCAGCAGACCTGCGGGAGTACTTAGTGAGCAGTTCTTC. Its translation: CASRPAGVLSEQFF.